These 5 T cell receptor beta chains came from one sample sequenced in a study of shared T cell receptors in the human thymus. Measured with immunoSEQ multiplex PCR; TCRdb has only the in-frame clones, and not every one. The repertoire holds about 500,000 clones, about four fifths seen once, with approximately 0.013% in the top ten. This sample was also put to use in a study of human thymus T cells.

The sequencing sample was made of thymocytes. These receptors were collected from a boy in the first two years of life with a congenital heart defect.

CDR3 DNA sequence: TGCAGCGTTGGGGACAGGGCCTACAATGAGCAGTTCTTC. It specifies CSVGDRAYNEQFF. The rearrangement uses TRBV29-1 and TRBJ2-1, with TRBD1 matching 9 bases. CDR1 is SQVTM and CDR2 is ANQGSEA in the germline V gene. The CDR3 has 13 amino acids. Unmatched junction bases numbered 0, after V lost 4 bases and J lost 2 bases.

The chain combines TRBV30 with TRBJ2-5, with TRBD1 matching 8 bases. The germline V gene has CDR1 GTSNPN and CDR2 SVGIG (reference sequence). The length of the CDR3 is 15 residues. V lost 5 bases to trimming and J lost 10 bases; unmatched junction nucleotides: 18. CDR3 protein: CAWDSGTGFLEGQYF. DNA of the CDR3: TGTGCCTGGGACTCCGGGACAGGCTTCCTAGAGGGCCAGTACTTC.

The CDR3: CASSYPTGGVSYNEQFF. The CDR3 DNA is TGTGCCAGCAGTTATCCCACAGGTGGTGTCTCCTACAATGAGCAGTTCTTC. The chain couples TRBV27 to TRBJ2-1; a possible D gene is TRBD1 (5 bases). CDR1 MNHEY and CDR2 SMNVEV come from the germline V gene (reference sequence). The V and J ends lost 4 bases and 0 bases respectively, with 16 bases between them. The CDR3 has 17 amino acids.

The chain has TRBV19 and TRBJ2-5; tentatively, D is TRBD1 (6 bases). Germline CDR1 LNHDA, CDR2 SQIVND (reference sequence). The length of the CDR3 is 17 residues. Trimming shortened V by 4 bases and J by 5 bases, and 23 bases separated the two germline ends. The CDR3 sequence is CASSSNGTSGNKETQYF. The CDR3 DNA is TGTGCCAGTAGTAGTAACGGGACATCCGGGAACAAGGAGACCCAGTACTTC.

The V gene is TRBV5-4, the J gene TRBJ2-3, with D possibly being TRBD2 (6 bases). Germline CDR1 is SGHNT and CDR2 is YYREEE (reference sequence). The CDR3 runs to 17 residues. Deletions cut 4 bases from V and 2 bases from J, with 20 bases between. The CDR3 sequence: CASSLPWGETSTDTQYF. CDR3 DNA sequence: TGTGCCAGCAGCCTCCCGTGGGGGGAGACATCCACAGATACGCAGTATTTT.